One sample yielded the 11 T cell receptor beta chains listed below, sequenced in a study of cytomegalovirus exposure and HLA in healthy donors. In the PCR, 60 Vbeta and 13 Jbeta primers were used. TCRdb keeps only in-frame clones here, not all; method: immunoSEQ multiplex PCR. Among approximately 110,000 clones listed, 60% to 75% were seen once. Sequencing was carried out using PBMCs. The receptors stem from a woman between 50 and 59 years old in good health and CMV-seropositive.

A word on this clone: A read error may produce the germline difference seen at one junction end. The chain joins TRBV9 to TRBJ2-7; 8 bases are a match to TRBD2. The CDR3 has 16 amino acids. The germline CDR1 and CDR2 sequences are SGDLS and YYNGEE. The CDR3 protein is CAGSVGAGVPSYEQYF. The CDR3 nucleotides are TGTGCCGGCAGCGTAGGAGCGGGGGTGCCCTCCTACGAGCAGTACTTC. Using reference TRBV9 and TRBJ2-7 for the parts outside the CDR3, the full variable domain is DSGVTQTPKHLITATGQRVTLRCSPRSGDLSVYWYQQSLDQGLQFLIQYYNGEERAKGNILERFSAQQFPDLHSELNLSSLELGDSALYFCAGSVGAGVPSYEQYFGPGTRLTVT.

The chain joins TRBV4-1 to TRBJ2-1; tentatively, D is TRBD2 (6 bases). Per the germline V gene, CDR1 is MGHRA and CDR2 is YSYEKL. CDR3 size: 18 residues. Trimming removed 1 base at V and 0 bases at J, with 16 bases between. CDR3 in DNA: TGCGCCAGCAGCCAAGCAGGACTACCTATGAGCTCCTACAATGAGCAGTTCTTC. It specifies CASSQAGLPMSSYNEQFF.

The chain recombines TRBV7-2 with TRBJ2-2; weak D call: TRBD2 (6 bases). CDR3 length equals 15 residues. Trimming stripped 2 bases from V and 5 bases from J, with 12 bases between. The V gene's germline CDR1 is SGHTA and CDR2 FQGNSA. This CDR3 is CASSLFSLATGELFF. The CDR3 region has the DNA TGTGCCAGCAGCTTATTCTCACTAGCAACCGGGGAGCTGTTTTTT.

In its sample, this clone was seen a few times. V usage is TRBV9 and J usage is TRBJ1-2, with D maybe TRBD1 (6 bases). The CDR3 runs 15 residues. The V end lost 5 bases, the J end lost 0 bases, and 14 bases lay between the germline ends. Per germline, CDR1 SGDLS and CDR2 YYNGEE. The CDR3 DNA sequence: TGTGCCAGCAGTTCAGGGGCGCTCACTAACTATGGCTACACCTTC. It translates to CASSSGALTNYGYTF.

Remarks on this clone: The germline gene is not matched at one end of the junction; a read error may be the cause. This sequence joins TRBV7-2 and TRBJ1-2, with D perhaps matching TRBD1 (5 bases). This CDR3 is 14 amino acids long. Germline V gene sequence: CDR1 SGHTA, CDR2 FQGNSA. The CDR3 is CVSSPGPSDYGYTF. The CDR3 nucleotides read TGTGTCAGCAGCCCGGGACCTAGCGACTATGGCTACACCTTC. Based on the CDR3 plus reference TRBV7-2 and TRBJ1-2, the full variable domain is GAGVSQSPSNKVTEKGKDVELRCDPISGHTALYWYRQSLGQGLEFLIYFQGNSAPDKSGLPSDRFSAERTGGSVSTLTIQRTQQEDSAVYLCVSSPGPSDYGYTFGSGTRLTVV.

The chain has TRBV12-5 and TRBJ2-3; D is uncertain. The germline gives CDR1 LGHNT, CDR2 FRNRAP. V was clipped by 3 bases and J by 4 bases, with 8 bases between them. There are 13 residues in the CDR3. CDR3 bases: TGTGCTAGTGGTTTACATCGGGCAGATACGCAGTATTTT. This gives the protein CASGLHRADTQYF.

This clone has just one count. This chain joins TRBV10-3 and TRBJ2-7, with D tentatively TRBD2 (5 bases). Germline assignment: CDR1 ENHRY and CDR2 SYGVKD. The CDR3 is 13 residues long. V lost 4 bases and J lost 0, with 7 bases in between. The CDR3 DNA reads TGTGCCATCAGTGTGGAGGTCTCCTACGAGCAGTACTTC. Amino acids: CAISVEVSYEQYF.

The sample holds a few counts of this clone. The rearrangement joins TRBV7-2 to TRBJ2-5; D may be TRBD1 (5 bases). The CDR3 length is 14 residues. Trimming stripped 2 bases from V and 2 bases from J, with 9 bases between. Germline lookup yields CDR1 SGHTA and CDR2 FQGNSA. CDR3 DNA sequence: TGTGCCAGCAGCTTATTAGGACATCAAGAGACCCAGTACTTC. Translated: CASSLLGHQETQYF.

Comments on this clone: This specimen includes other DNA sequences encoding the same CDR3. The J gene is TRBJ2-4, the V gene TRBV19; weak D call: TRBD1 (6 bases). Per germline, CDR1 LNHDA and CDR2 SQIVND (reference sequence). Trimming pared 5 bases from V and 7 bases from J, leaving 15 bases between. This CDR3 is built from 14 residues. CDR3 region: CASSSPGEKNIQYF. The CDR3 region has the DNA TGTGCCAGTAGTTCTCCAGGGGAAAAGAACATTCAGTACTTC.

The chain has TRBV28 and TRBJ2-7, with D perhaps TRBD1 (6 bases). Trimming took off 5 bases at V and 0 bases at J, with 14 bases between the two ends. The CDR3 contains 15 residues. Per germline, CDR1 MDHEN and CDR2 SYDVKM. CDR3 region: CASSLRTATSYEQYF. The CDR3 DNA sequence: TGTGCCAGCAGTCTACGGACAGCGACCTCCTACGAGCAGTACTTC. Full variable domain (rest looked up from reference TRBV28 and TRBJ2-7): DVKVTQSSRYLVKRTGEKVFLECVQDMDHENMFWYRQDPGLGLRLIYFSYDVKMKEKGDIPEGYSVSREKKERFSLILESASTNQTSMYLCASSLRTATSYEQYFGPGTRLTVT.

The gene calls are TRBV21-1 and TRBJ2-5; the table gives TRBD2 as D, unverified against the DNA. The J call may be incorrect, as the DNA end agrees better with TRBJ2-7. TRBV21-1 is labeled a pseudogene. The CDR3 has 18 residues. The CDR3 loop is CASSKRSSTQVGTYEQYF. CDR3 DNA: TGTGCCAGCAGCAAACGATCTAGCACCCAGGTTGGAACCTACGAGCAGTACTTC.